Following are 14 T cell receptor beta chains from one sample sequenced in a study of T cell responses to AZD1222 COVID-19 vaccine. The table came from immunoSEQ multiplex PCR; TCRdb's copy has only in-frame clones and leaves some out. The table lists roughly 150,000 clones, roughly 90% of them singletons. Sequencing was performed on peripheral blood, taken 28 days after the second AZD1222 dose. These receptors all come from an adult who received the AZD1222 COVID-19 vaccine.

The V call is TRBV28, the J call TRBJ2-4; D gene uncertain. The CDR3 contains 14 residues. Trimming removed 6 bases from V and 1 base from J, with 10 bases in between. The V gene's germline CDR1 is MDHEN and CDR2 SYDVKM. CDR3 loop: CASRQFAAKNIQYF. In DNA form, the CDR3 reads TGTGCCAGCAGACAGTTCGCCGCCAAAAACATTCAGTACTTC.

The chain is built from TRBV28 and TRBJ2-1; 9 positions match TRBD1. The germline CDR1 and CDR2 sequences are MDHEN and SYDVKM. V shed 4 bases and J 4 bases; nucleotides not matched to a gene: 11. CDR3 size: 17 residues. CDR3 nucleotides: TGTGCCAGCAGTTCTTCCGGGACAGGGTACTCTTACAATGAGCAGTTCTTC. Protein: CASSSSGTGYSYNEQFF.

CDR3 nucleotides: TGCGCCAGCAGTGAGTCGAACAGTTTTGGCAATCAGCCCCAGCATTTT. Protein sequence: CASSESNSFGNQPQHF. The rearrangement joins TRBV10-2 to TRBJ1-5; D gene unclear. Germline values: CDR1 WSHSY, CDR2 SAAADI. V was cut by 0 bases and J by 2 bases, with 11 bases left in between. This CDR3 is 16 amino acids long.

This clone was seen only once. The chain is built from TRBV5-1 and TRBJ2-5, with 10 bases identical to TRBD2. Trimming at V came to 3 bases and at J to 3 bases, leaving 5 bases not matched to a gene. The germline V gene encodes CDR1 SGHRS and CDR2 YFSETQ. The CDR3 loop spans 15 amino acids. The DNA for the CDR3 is TGCGCCAGCAGCTCGCCGGGACTAGCGAAAGAGACCCAGTACTTC. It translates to CASSSPGLAKETQYF. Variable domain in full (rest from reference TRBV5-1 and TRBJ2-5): KAGVTQTPRYLIKTRGQQVTLSCSPISGHRSVSWYQQTPGQGLQFLFEYFSETQRNKGNFPGRFSGRQFSNSRSEMNVSTLELGDSALYLCASSSPGLAKETQYFGPGTRLLVL.

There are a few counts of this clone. CDR3 in amino acids: CASSLGQEISGANVLTF. The DNA for the CDR3 is TGTGCCAGCAGTCTCGGACAGGAGATCTCTGGGGCCAACGTCCTGACTTTC. The rearrangement uses TRBV6-6 and TRBJ2-6; 7 bases match TRBD1. This CDR3 is 17 amino acids long. Trimming removed 5 bases from V and 0 bases from J; junction bases left unmatched: 7. Germline V gene sequence: CDR1 MNHNY, CDR2 SVGAGI (reference sequence).

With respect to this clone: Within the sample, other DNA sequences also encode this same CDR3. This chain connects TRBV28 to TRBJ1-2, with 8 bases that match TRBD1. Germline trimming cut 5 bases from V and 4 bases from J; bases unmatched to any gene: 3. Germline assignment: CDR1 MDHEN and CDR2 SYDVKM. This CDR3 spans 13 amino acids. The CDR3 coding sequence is TGTGCCAGCAGTGATGGACAGGGCTATGGCTACACCTTC. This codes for CASSDGQGYGYTF.

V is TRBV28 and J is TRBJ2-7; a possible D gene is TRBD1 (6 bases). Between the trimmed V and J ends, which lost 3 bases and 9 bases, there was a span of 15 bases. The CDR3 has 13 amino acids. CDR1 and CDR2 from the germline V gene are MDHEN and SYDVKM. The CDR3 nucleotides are TGTGCCAGCAGTTTGAGGGGGAGCGTTGTGCAGTACGTC. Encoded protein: CASSLRGSVVQYV.

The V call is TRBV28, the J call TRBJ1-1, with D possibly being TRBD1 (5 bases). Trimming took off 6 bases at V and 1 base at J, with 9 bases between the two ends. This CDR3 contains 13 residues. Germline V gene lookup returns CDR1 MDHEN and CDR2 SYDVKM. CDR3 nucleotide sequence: TGTGCCAGCAGGCTAAGGGGGAACACTGAAGCTTTCTTT. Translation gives CASRLRGNTEAFF.

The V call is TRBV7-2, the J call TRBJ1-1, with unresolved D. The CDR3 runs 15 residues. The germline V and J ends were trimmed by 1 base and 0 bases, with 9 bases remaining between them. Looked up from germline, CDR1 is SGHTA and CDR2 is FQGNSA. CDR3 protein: CASSLVNQVNTEAFF. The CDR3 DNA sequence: TGTGCCAGCAGCTTAGTTAACCAGGTGAACACTGAAGCTTTCTTT. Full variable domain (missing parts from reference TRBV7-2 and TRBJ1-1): GAGVSQSPSNKVTEKGKDVELRCDPISGHTALYWYRQSLGQGLEFLIYFQGNSAPDKSGLPSDRFSAERTGGSVSTLTIQRTQQEDSAVYLCASSLVNQVNTEAFFGQGTRLTVV.

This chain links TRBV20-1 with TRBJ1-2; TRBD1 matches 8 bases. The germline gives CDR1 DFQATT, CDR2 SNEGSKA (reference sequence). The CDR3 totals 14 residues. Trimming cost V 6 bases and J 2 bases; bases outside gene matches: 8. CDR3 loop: CSASARGRNYGYTF. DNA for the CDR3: TGCAGTGCAAGTGCCAGGGGGCGCAACTATGGCTACACCTTC.

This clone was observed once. This CDR3 reads CASSLGQGGTDTQYF. As DNA, the CDR3 is TGTGCCAGTAGTCTCGGACAGGGTGGCACAGATACGCAGTATTTT. This chain joins TRBV19 and TRBJ2-3; 8 bases match TRBD1. This CDR3 region has 15 residues. The germline gives CDR1 LNHDA, CDR2 SQIVND (reference sequence). Trimming took 5 bases from V and 1 from J; bases not matched to a gene: 5.

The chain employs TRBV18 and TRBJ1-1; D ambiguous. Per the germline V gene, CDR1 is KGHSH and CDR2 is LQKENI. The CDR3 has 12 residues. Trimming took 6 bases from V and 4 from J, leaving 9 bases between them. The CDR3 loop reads CASSPPGTEAFF. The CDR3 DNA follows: TGTGCCAGCTCGCCCCCGGGCACTGAAGCTTTCTTT.

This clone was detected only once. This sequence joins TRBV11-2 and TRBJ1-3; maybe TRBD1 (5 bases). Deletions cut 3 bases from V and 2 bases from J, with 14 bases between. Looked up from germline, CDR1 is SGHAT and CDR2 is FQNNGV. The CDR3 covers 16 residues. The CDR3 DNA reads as TGTGCCAGCAGCTTCAACCTAGGGGCCGCTGGAAACACCATATATTTT. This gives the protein CASSFNLGAAGNTIYF. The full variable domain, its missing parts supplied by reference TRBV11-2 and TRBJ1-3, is EAGVAQSPRYKIIEKRQSVAFWCNPISGHATLYWYQQILGQGPKLLIQFQNNGVVDDSQLPKDRFSAERLKGVDSTLKIQPAKLEDSAVYLCASSFNLGAAGNTIYFGEGSWLTVV.

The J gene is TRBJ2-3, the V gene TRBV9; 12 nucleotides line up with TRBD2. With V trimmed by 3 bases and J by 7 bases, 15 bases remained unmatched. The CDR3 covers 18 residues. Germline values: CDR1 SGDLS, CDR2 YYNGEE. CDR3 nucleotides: TGTGCCAGCAGCGAAGACGGACTAGCGGGGACTTTTAAAAATACGCAGTATTTT. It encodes CASSEDGLAGTFKNTQYF.